The 23 T cell receptor beta chains below were found in one sample sequenced in a study of identifying expanded T cells in peripheral blood. Profiled with immunoSEQ multiplex PCR; TCRdb holds only in-frame clones, not every one. This sample has over 90,000 clones, with approximately 91% found just once. The sample consisted of blood. These TCRs come from a person aged 18 to 70 in good health.

The chain has TRBV5-1 and TRBJ1-4; D is undetermined. Germline V lookup: CDR1 SGHRS, CDR2 YFSETQ. V lost 4 bases, J lost 13 bases, and 20 bases lay in between. CDR3 size: 14 residues. CDR3: CASSIGYGPEGLFF. CDR3 in DNA: TGCGCCAGCAGCATTGGCTACGGGCCCGAGGGACTGTTTTTT.

This sequence joins TRBV5-6 and TRBJ1-1, with 7 bases fitting TRBD1. The V and J ends lost 4 bases and 1 base, in that order; junction bases with no gene match: 4. The CDR3 runs to 14 residues. The germline CDR1 and CDR2 sequences are SGHDT and YYEEEE. This CDR3 is CASSPDRRNTEAFF. The CDR3 nucleotides are TGTGCCAGCAGCCCGGACAGGAGGAACACTGAAGCTTTCTTT.

The sample holds a few counts of this clone. The V call is TRBV2, the J call TRBJ1-5, with D unclear. The germline CDR1 and CDR2 sequences are SNHLY and FYNNEI. V lost 7 bases to trimming and J lost 6 bases, with 16 bases between them. The CDR3 loop spans 14 amino acids. The CDR3 loop reads CASKQEKAVQPQHF. The CDR3 DNA sequence: TGTGCCAGCAAGCAGGAAAAGGCGGTTCAGCCCCAGCATTTT.

This clone was counted only a few times. The chain carries TRBV27 and TRBJ1-4; D is unclear. The CDR3 has 15 amino acids. V lost 0 bases and J 3 bases, leaving 8 bases between the germline ends. CDR1 and CDR2 from the germline V gene are MNHEY and SMNVEV (reference sequence). The CDR3 sequence: CASSLSSRPNEKLFF. The CDR3 DNA follows: TGTGCCAGCAGTTTATCGAGCCGGCCTAATGAAAAACTGTTTTTT.

The chain is built from TRBV5-6 and TRBJ1-2; a weak D match, TRBD1 (5 bases). V shed 5 bases and J shed 4 bases, with 15 bases lying between them. The germline V gene encodes CDR1 SGHDT and CDR2 YYEEEE. The CDR3 extends over 14 amino acids. As DNA, the CDR3 is TGTGCCAGCAGTAATGGCCGGGGCGGCTATGGCTACACCTTC. This gives the protein CASSNGRGGYGYTF.

J is TRBJ1-2 and V is TRBV11-2; TRBD1 agrees at 9 bases. Germline CDR1 and CDR2: SGHAT and FQNNGV. J gave up 6 bases and V 5 bases, and 7 bases lay outside the gene matches. This CDR3 has 14 amino acids. CDR3 sequence reads: CASSRQGDRDGYTF. In nucleotides, the CDR3 is TGTGCCAGCAGCCGACAGGGGGACCGGGATGGCTACACCTTC.

This clone was found once. This sequence joins TRBV15 and TRBJ2-5, with unresolved D. The CDR3 is 11 amino acids. V was pared by 6 bases and J by 4 bases, with 6 bases between. CDR1 and CDR2 (germline): LNHNV, YYDKDF (reference sequence). The CDR3 DNA reads as TGTGCCACCAGTCCGGGAGAGACCCAGTACTTC. Translated, it gives CATSPGETQYF.

The chain joins TRBV4-3 to TRBJ1-4, with TRBD1 matching 8 bases. The CDR3 totals 14 residues. With V trimmed by 3 bases and J by 7 bases, 4 bases remained unmatched. CDR1 and CDR2 (germline): LGHNA, YSLEER. CDR3 region: CASSHKTGVEKLFF. In nucleotides, the CDR3 is TGCGCCAGCAGCCACAAGACAGGGGTTGAAAAACTGTTTTTT.

Here the CDR3 reads CASRPDRGTGNTIYF. The CDR3 bases are TGTGCCAGCCGTCCGGACAGGGGGACTGGAAACACCATATATTTT. The chain links TRBV6-5 to TRBJ1-3, with 10 bases that match TRBD1. V lost 8 bases and J lost 2; bases outside the gene matches: 6. The CDR3 contains 15 residues. CDR1 is MNHEY, CDR2 SVGAGI, per germline.

The chain uses TRBV25-1 and TRBJ1-3; TRBD1 is a possible D gene (5 bases). V was shortened by 4 bases and J by 2 bases, with 12 bases between the two germline ends. The CDR3 has 15 amino acids. Germline V lookup: CDR1 MGHDK, CDR2 SYGVNS. The CDR3 nucleotides are TGTGCCAGCAGTGGGGGGACGGTGACTGGAAACACCATATATTTT. This codes for CASSGGTVTGNTIYF.

The rearrangement links TRBV11-3 to TRBJ2-5, with 7 bases matching TRBD1. The CDR3 totals 16 residues. Germline-derived CDR1 and CDR2 are SGHNT and YENEEA. Unmatched junction bases numbered 11, after V lost 1 base and J lost 6 bases. CDR3 DNA sequence: TGTGCCAGCAGCTTAGCTCCCTCCACAGGGGACAAGACCCAGTACTTC. Translated: CASSLAPSTGDKTQYF.

The chain is built from TRBV18 and TRBJ1-1; weak D call: TRBD1 (6 bases). Germline V gene sequence: CDR1 KGHSH, CDR2 LQKENI. Trimming took 0 bases from V and 4 from J, leaving 18 bases between them. The CDR3 covers 17 residues. The CDR3 nucleotides read TGTGCCAGCTCACCACCGTTTCCATTGGGCAGGGGCACTGAAGCTTTCTTT. Translated: CASSPPFPLGRGTEAFF.

The chain joins TRBV5-4 to TRBJ2-1, with D perhaps being TRBD1 or TRBD2 (6 bases each). V shed 6 bases and J shed 10 bases, with 20 bases lying between them. CDR1 is SGHNT and CDR2 is YYREEE in the germline V gene (reference sequence). This CDR3 has 14 residues. The CDR3 sequence: CASNKGGRDLEQFF. CDR3 in DNA: TGTGCCAGCAACAAGGGGGGTCGGGATTTGGAGCAGTTCTTC.

This clone was seen only a few times. The J gene is TRBJ1-2, the V gene TRBV27; no clear D. The CDR3 length is 13 residues. V was pared by 3 bases and J by 4 bases, with 9 bases between. Per the germline V gene, CDR1 is MNHEY and CDR2 is SMNVEV (reference sequence). This CDR3 reads CASSFFDGYGYTF. The DNA for the CDR3 is TGTGCCAGCAGTTTTTTCGACGGCTATGGCTACACCTTC.

This clone was found once. The chain joins TRBV6-1 to TRBJ1-5; 8 nucleotides align to TRBD1. Germline CDR1 and CDR2: MNHNS and SASEGT. The length of the CDR3 is 15 residues. The ends lost 4 bases at V and 1 base at J; junction bases unmatched: 3. The CDR3 DNA follows: TGTGCCAGCAGTGGTAGACAGGGGAGCAATCAGCCCCAGCATTTT. It codes for CASSGRQGSNQPQHF.

This clone was seen once. CDR3 coding DNA: TGTGCCAGCAGTGAGTCAGGGGGGGATTCACCCCTCCACTTT. Amino acids: CASSESGGDSPLHF. The chain carries TRBV6-4 and TRBJ1-6; 7 bases align to TRBD1. The CDR3 is 14 residues long. Germline loops: CDR1 MRHNA, CDR2 SNTAGT. V was pared by 3 bases and J by 8 bases, with 4 bases of the junction left unmatched.

The CDR3: CASSPPSEGNTIYF. In DNA form, the CDR3 reads TGTGCCAGCTCACCACCCTCTGAGGGAAACACCATATATTTT. The chain couples TRBV18 to TRBJ1-3; no clear D gene. Between the trimmed V and J ends, which lost 0 bases and 4 bases, there was a span of 7 bases. Germline CDR1 is KGHSH and CDR2 is LQKENI. The length of the CDR3 is 14 residues. The full variable domain, completed using reference TRBV18 and TRBJ1-3, is NAGVMQNPRHLVRRRGQEARLRCSPMKGHSHVYWYRQLPEEGLKFMVYLQKENIIDESGMPKERFSAEFPKEGPSILRIQQVVRGDSAAYFCASSPPSEGNTIYFGEGSWLTVV.

V gene TRBV10-3 combines with J gene TRBJ1-3; D call uncertain. Germline CDR1 ENHRY, CDR2 SYGVKD. The CDR3 loop spans 13 amino acids. With 4 bases removed from V and 1 base from J, the gap between germline ends came to 5 bases. In nucleotides, the CDR3 is TGTGCCATCAGTGGCCCGTCTGGAAACACCATATATTTT. Its protein product is CAISGPSGNTIYF.

The chain couples TRBV6-6 to TRBJ2-2; no clear D gene. Per germline, CDR1 MNHNY and CDR2 SVGAGI (reference sequence). The germline V and J ends were trimmed by 8 bases and 4 bases, with 14 bases remaining between them. The CDR3 is 14 residues long. The CDR3 is CASRGSPLTGELFF. The CDR3 bases are TGTGCCAGCCGCGGCTCGCCTCTCACCGGGGAGCTGTTTTTT.

This clone was picked up one time. The V call is TRBV4-3, the J call TRBJ1-5; TRBD1 matches at 7 bases. The CDR3 consists of 18 residues. The J segment lost 5 bases and the V segment lost 0 bases, leaving 13 bases of the junction unmatched. CDR1 is LGHNA, CDR2 YSLEER, per germline. CDR3 bases: TGCGCCAGCAGCCAAGACCCACCCGGGACAGTTTTCGATCAGCCCCAGCATTTT. Translating it yields CASSQDPPGTVFDQPQHF.

This chain's CDR3 is CASTPTGIWTNEKLFF. DNA for the CDR3: TGTGCCAGTACCCCAACCGGGATTTGGACTAATGAAAAACTGTTTTTT. V and J are TRBV19 and TRBJ1-4; D gene unclear. Germline V CDR1 and CDR2: LNHDA, SQIVND (reference sequence). The CDR3 is 16 residues long. The V end was cut by 7 bases, the J end by 2 bases, with 17 bases between.

This clone appeared once. CDR3 sequence reads: CASSSNRQGKSGANVLTF. DNA for the CDR3: TGTGCCAGCAGTTCCAACCGACAGGGAAAATCTGGGGCCAACGTCCTGACTTTC. The gene calls are TRBV2 and TRBJ2-6; 7 bases align to TRBD1. V shed 5 bases and J 1 base; nucleotides not matched to a gene: 11. This CDR3 is built from 18 residues. CDR1 and CDR2 from the germline V gene are SNHLY and FYNNEI.

The rearrangement uses TRBV7-6 and TRBJ1-5; 8 bases agree with TRBD1. V dropped 5 bases and J dropped 7; count of bases not matched to a gene: 7. Germline assignment: CDR1 SGHVS and CDR2 FNYEAQ. The CDR3 is 14 residues long. For the CDR3, the DNA is TGTGCCAGCAGCGACGGACAGGGCGGCCAGCCCCAGCATTTT. Translating gives CASSDGQGGQPQHF.